This passage covers 14 T cell receptor beta chains from one sample sequenced in a study of T cell repertoires in cytomegalovirus infection. MiXCR was run by TCRdb on the reads, yielding one entry per CDR3 protein. The sample lists under 350,000 distinct CDR3 sequences; about 20% were seen once. Their recognized antigens are unknown. The sequencing here drew on cultured PBMCs, taken from culture after CMV antigen stimulation. Receptor source: a human donor in good health (CMV status not recorded). Some clones in this sample may be carry-over from other donors' samples.

V gene TRBV5-4 combines with J gene TRBJ2-1; 9 bases map to TRBD2. The J segment lost 0 bases and the V segment lost 3 bases, leaving 4 bases of the junction unmatched. From germline, CDR1 is SGHNT and CDR2 YYREEE (reference sequence). The CDR3 runs 16 residues. The CDR3 DNA sequence: TGTGCCAGCAGCTCCCAGACTAGCGGCTCCTACAATGAGCAGTTCTTC. It translates to CASSSQTSGSYNEQFF.

For this clonotype: A much larger clone is a single base away; this may be a read error. This chain links TRBV11-3 with TRBJ2-1; tentatively, D is TRBD1 or TRBD2 (5 bases each). This CDR3 spans 14 amino acids. Germline V lookup: CDR1 SGHNT, CDR2 YENEEA. This CDR3 reads CVSSQSGRYNEQFF. In nucleotides, the CDR3 is TGTGTCAGCAGCCAGTCGGGACGCTACAATGAGCAGTTCTTC. Full variable domain (missing parts from reference TRBV11-3 and TRBJ2-1): EAGVVQSPRYKIIEKKQPVAFWCNPISGHNTLYWYLQNLGQGPELLIRYENEEAVDDSQLPKDRFSAERLKGVDSTLKIQPAELGDSAVYLCVSSQSGRYNEQFFGPGTRLTVL.

The chain carries TRBV19 and TRBJ1-2; D perhaps matches TRBD1 (6 bases). The V end was cut by 5 bases, the J end by 5 bases, with 18 bases between. The CDR3 covers 15 residues. CDR1 is LNHDA and CDR2 is SQIVND in the germline V gene (reference sequence). This CDR3 reads CASSPNVQGGYGYTF. The CDR3 DNA is TGTGCCAGTAGTCCTAACGTACAGGGTGGATATGGCTACACCTTC.

The gene calls are TRBV28 and TRBJ1-2, with D hard to call. This CDR3 is 13 amino acids long. V lost 3 bases, J lost 4 bases, and 9 bases lay in between. Per the germline V gene, CDR1 is MDHEN and CDR2 is SYDVKM. The CDR3 region is CASSFGRLYGYTF. The CDR3 nucleotides are TGTGCCAGCAGTTTTGGCAGACTCTATGGCTACACCTTC.

This clonotype was seen many times. The chain couples TRBV7-2 to TRBJ1-6; TRBD1 aligns across 9 bases. The CDR3 is 15 residues long. Germline V gene data show CDR1 as SGHTA and CDR2 as FQGNSA. Unmatched junction bases numbered 5, after V lost 1 base and J lost 10 bases. The CDR3 DNA reads as TGTGCCAGCAGCTTAGGGGGACAGGGAGGATCACCCCTCCACTTT. Residues: CASSLGGQGGSPLHF.

The sample holds a few counts of this clonotype. The rearrangement uses TRBV5-1 and TRBJ1-5, with D uncertain. This CDR3 is 13 amino acids long. The germline V gene has CDR1 SGHRS and CDR2 YFSETQ. V was clipped by 0 bases and J by 5 bases, with 6 bases between them. Here the CDR3 DNA reads TGCGCCAGCAGCTTGGAACCGGATCAGCCCCAGCATTTT. Its translation: CASSLEPDQPQHF.

J is TRBJ2-3 and V is TRBV7-3, with D tentatively TRBD2 (5 bases). Germline CDR1 and CDR2: SGHTA and FQGTGA. This CDR3 has 14 amino acids. V was cut by 4 bases and J by 3 bases, with 11 bases left in between. CDR3 sequence reads: CASSSPPGTDTQYF. The CDR3 DNA reads as TGTGCCAGCAGCTCCCCCCCGGGGACAGATACGCAGTATTTT. Together with reference TRBV7-3 and TRBJ2-3, the CDR3 gives the full variable domain: GAGVSQTPSNKVTEKGKYVELRCDPISGHTALYWYRQSLGQGPEFLIYFQGTGAADDSGLPNDRFFAVRPEGSVSTLKIQRTERGDSAVYLCASSSPPGTDTQYFGPGTRLTVL.

This clonotype was seen a handful of times. The chain couples TRBV5-4 to TRBJ2-1; 10 nucleotides agree with TRBD2. Trimming at V came to 4 bases and at J to 8 bases, leaving 6 bases not matched to a gene. The CDR3 extends over 14 amino acids. Germline CDR1 is SGHNT and CDR2 is YYREEE (reference sequence). The CDR3 here is CASSLSGTSDEQFF. The CDR3, as DNA: TGTGCCAGCAGCCTGTCCGGGACTAGCGATGAGCAGTTCTTC.

This clonotype occurred once. An end of the junction differs from the germline gene, which may be a read error. The rearrangement links TRBV13 to TRBJ2-1, with a possible D match to TRBD2 (5 bases). Germline V CDR1 and CDR2: PRHDT, FYEKMQ (reference sequence). CDR3 length equals 18 residues. In nucleotides, the CDR3 is TGCGCCAGCAGCTTGGAGTTAGGTGCGGGCCCCTCCTACAATGAGCAGTTCTTC. This sequence encodes CASSLELGAGPSYNEQFF.

The chain employs TRBV6-6 and TRBJ1-1, with TRBD1 as a possible D gene (5 bases). The germline V gene has CDR1 MNHNY and CDR2 SVGAGI (reference sequence). The CDR3 is 14 amino acids. Trimming took off 2 bases at V and 4 bases at J, with 11 bases between the two ends. The CDR3 region is CASSYEVRGTEAFF. DNA for the CDR3: TGTGCCAGCAGTTACGAAGTGAGGGGCACTGAAGCTTTCTTT.

This clonotype was observed a few times. The chain recombines TRBV20-1 with TRBJ2-7; possible D gene TRBD2, 5 bases. The germline V gene encodes CDR1 DFQATT and CDR2 SNEGSKA (reference sequence). The CDR3 totals 11 residues. V was cut by 6 bases and J by 1 base, with 7 bases left in between. The CDR3 is CSAAGSYEQYV. The CDR3 DNA reads TGCAGTGCGGCGGGTTCCTACGAGCAGTACGTC.

This clonotype was observed a handful of times. The chain links TRBV6-2 or TRBV6-3 to TRBJ2-5, with 10 bases aligning to TRBD1. V lost 6 bases and J lost 4; bases outside the gene matches: 2. Germline CDR1 MNHEY, CDR2 SVGEGT. The CDR3 contains 13 residues. CDR3 sequence: CASRTGGGETQYF. CDR3 sequence (DNA): TGTGCCAGCAGGACAGGGGGCGGAGAGACCCAGTACTTC.

This clonotype has just a few counts. CDR3 bases: TGTGCCAGCAGCTTAACCCTACGATCAGAGCAGTACTTC. Translation gives CASSLTLRSEQYF. The V and J genes are TRBV7-8 and TRBJ2-7; D is ambiguous. Germline values: CDR1 SGHVS, CDR2 FQNEAQ. Trimming removed 2 bases from V and 7 bases from J, with 12 bases in between. This CDR3 has 13 residues.

The V gene is TRBV2, the J gene TRBJ2-1; 8 bases align to TRBD1. Germline trimming cut 6 bases from V and 6 bases from J; bases unmatched to any gene: 7. The CDR3 contains 14 residues. Germline CDR1 reads SNHLY; CDR2 reads FYNNEI. Here the CDR3 DNA reads TGTGCCAGCAGGGGGGGACAGGTCCGCAATGAGCAGTTCTTC. Translating gives CASRGGQVRNEQFF.